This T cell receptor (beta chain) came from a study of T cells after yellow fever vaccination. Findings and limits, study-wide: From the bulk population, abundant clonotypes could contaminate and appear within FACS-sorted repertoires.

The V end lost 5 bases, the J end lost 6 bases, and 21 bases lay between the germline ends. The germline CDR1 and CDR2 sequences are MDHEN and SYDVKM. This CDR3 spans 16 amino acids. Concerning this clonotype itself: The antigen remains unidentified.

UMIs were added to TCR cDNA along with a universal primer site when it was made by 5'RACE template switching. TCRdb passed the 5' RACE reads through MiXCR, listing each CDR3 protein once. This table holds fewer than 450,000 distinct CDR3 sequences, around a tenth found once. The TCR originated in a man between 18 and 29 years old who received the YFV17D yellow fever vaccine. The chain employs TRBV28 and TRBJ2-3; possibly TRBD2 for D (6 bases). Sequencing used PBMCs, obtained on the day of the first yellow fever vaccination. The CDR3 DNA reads TGTGCCAGCAGTACCGCATGGGGACTCACATCTGATACGCAGTATTTT. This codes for CASSTAWGLTSDTQYF.